The present TCR beta chain was sequenced within a study of molecular identifiers for immune sequencing clone quantification. TCRdb re-analysed the PCR reads in MiXCR, keeping a single row per CDR3 protein. The repertoire holds hundreds of thousands of distinct CDR3 sequences, with around 25% as singletons. Whole-study findings and limits: One cell's worth of spiked Jurkat TCR RNA was reportedly detectable among about a million naive cells.

This clonotype showed up just a few times. Its antigen remains unidentified. This CDR3 has 14 residues. Germline V gene sequence: CDR1 SGHAT, CDR2 FQNNGV. Trimming at V came to 8 bases and at J to 2 bases, leaving 8 bases not matched to a gene. The V and J genes are TRBV11-2 and TRBJ2-7; 8 bases line up with TRBD1. The sequencing input was naive CD8+ T cells from blood, with Jurkat cell RNA spiked in. Sample subset: FACS-sorted CD8+CD4-CCR7+CD45RA+ naive T cells. The source of this sequence is a human donor in good health. Some libraries in this study had Jurkat cell RNA spiked in. CDR3 sequence reads: CASGGGTGTYEQYF. For the CDR3, the DNA is TGTGCCAGCGGGGGCGGGACAGGTACCTACGAGCAGTACTTC.